This TCR beta chain was profiled in a study of technical replicates of blood from several donors. Produced via immunoSEQ multiplex PCR; TCRdb's table is partial and in-frame only. The sample lists 65,000 to 90,000 clones; 85% to 95% were seen once. The germline V and J ends were trimmed by 4 bases and 1 base, with 11 bases remaining between them. The CDR3 has 14 residues. Germline values: CDR1 MGHRA, CDR2 YSYEKL. The sample comprised T cells isolated from PBMCs. This chain connects TRBV4-1 to TRBJ2-7; tentative D call: TRBD1 (6 bases). The sequence derives from a human donor in good health. In DNA form, the CDR3 reads TGCGCCAGCAGCCCCGAACAGGGATCCTACGAGCAGTACTTC. The encoded protein is CASSPEQGSYEQYF.